A single sample is the source of the 15 T cell receptor beta chains below, sequenced in a study of T cells in women clearing cervical HPV infection. Method: immunoSEQ multiplex PCR; TCRdb's copy keeps in-frame clones and lacks some. This repertoire includes 30,000 to 40,000 clones. What was sequenced was blood buffy coat. Receptors originate from a woman aged 18 to 75 with a cervical HPV16 infection that either progressed to CIN3+ or cleared (not recorded which).

As concerns this clone: Compared with germline, one end of the junction differs, possibly owing to a read error. The DNA ends 3 residues before the CDR3 does, and the rest of the CDR3 is filled in from the germline J gene. This sample includes further DNA sequences coding for the same CDR3. The chain links TRBV2 to TRBJ1-3, with D perhaps TRBD1 (5 bases). The CDR3 totals 12 residues. Germline V lookup: CDR1 SNHLY, CDR2 FYNNEI. The CDR3 protein is CASRGQGDTIYF. CDR3 bases read: TGTGCCAGCAGGGGGCAGGGAGACACA.

On this clone itself: The missing CDR3 end, 3 residues past where the read stops, is filled in from the germline J gene. The chain carries TRBV20-1 and TRBJ2-1, with 7 bases aligning to TRBD1. V lost 0 bases and J lost 4; bases outside the gene matches: 6. Per germline, CDR1 DFQATT and CDR2 SNEGSKA (reference sequence). The CDR3 contains 15 residues. The CDR3 is CSARDEDRYYNEQFF. The DNA read from the CDR3 is TGCAGTGCTAGAGATGAGGACAGGTATTACAATGAG.

On this clone: The read terminates 3 residues before the CDR3 end, so the remaining end is supplied by the germline J gene. V is TRBV30 and J is TRBJ2-7; 9 nucleotides align to TRBD2. With V trimmed by 0 bases and J by 3 bases, 3 bases remained unmatched. In germline, CDR1 is GTSNPN, CDR2 SVGIG (reference sequence). This CDR3 contains 14 residues. CDR3: CAWSVGAGGYEQYF. The sequenced part of the CDR3 DNA is TGTGCCTGGAGTGTTGGAGCGGGAGGCTACGAG.

Remarks on this clone: The read ends 3 residues shy of where the CDR3 ends; the end is completed using the germline J gene. The genes are TRBV18 and TRBJ2-7; D may be TRBD2 (5 bases). V was shortened by 2 bases and J by 3 bases, with 14 bases between the two germline ends. Germline assignment: CDR1 KGHSH and CDR2 LQKENI. This CDR3 region has 15 residues. CDR3 DNA, as far as it was read: TGTGCCAGCTCACCAACCCTGGACGGACTCTACGAG. Translating gives CASSPTLDGLYE. The CDR3 in its entirety is CASSPTLDGLYEQYF.

About this clone: The sequenced fragment ends 3 residues before the CDR3 boundary, so the rest is inferred from the germline J gene. The chain recombines TRBV10-3 with TRBJ2-2; D ambiguous. CDR1 ENHRY and CDR2 SYGVKD come from the germline V gene. The CDR3 loop spans 14 amino acids. CDR3 loop: CAISEVSENSPLFF. The covered CDR3 bases are TGTGCCATCAGTGAGGTCAGCGAAAATTCACCG.

Comments on this clone: Sequencing ends 3 residues short of the CDR3 end; the germline J gene provides the rest. The genes are TRBV2 and TRBJ2-2; tentatively, D is TRBD2 (6 bases). This CDR3 is built from 15 residues. Germline V gene data show CDR1 as SNHLY and CDR2 as FYNNEI. V shed 6 bases and J shed 0 bases, with 11 bases lying between them. The CDR3 loop reads CASRGGTSNTGELFF. The covered CDR3 bases are TGTGCCAGCAGGGGCGGGACTTCGAACACCGGGGAG.

Concerning this clone itself: The read falls 3 residues short of the CDR3 end, and the missing part is taken from the germline J gene. V usage is TRBV7-9 and J usage is TRBJ1-2; 10 bases fit TRBD1. The CDR3 runs 14 residues. CDR1 is SEHNR and CDR2 is FQNEAQ in the germline V gene (reference sequence). The DNA read from the CDR3 is TGTGCCAGCAGCTGGGGGACAGGGGAGGATGAC. Translated: CASSWGTGEDD. From start to end, the CDR3 is CASSWGTGEDDYTF.

Of note for this clone: The CDR3 extends 3 residues past the end of the read, so its final part is completed from the germline J gene. The rearrangement uses TRBV7-9 and TRBJ2-5, with a weak D call TRBD2 (5 bases). This CDR3 contains 12 residues. Germline CDR1 reads SEHNR; CDR2 reads FQNEAQ (reference sequence). V lost 5 bases, J lost 5 bases, and 9 bases lay in between. The CDR3: CASSPSRETQYF. CDR3 DNA, as far as it was read: TGTGCCAGCAGCCCTAGCAGGGAGACC.

With regard to this clone: The CDR3 end lies 3 residues beyond the end of the read and is filled in from the germline J gene. The J gene is TRBJ2-3, the V gene TRBV12-3 or TRBV12-4; 10 nucleotides match TRBD2. This CDR3 contains 16 residues. Trimming at V came to 5 bases and at J to 7 bases, leaving 12 bases not matched to a gene. The sequenced CDR3 bases are TGTGCCAGCAGTCCCCCTTTAGCGGGGGGCTTTTATACG. The encoded protein is CASSPPLAGGFYT. The entire CDR3 reads CASSPPLAGGFYTQYF.

As regards this clone: The missing CDR3 end, 3 residues past where the read stops, is filled in from the germline J gene. The chain links TRBV7-9 to TRBJ2-1, with 7 nucleotides matching TRBD1. V was pared by 5 bases and J by 2 bases, with 6 bases of the junction left unmatched. Germline assignment: CDR1 SEHNR and CDR2 FQNEAQ (reference sequence). CDR3 length: 15 amino acids. CDR3 bases read: TGTGCCAGCAGCCAACCCGGGACAGCCTACAATGAG. Amino acid sequence: CASSQPGTAYNE. The whole CDR3 sequence is CASSQPGTAYNEQFF.

As regards this clone: The read falls 3 residues short of the CDR3 end, and the missing part is taken from the germline J gene. This chain connects TRBV18 to TRBJ1-1, with D tentatively TRBD1 (6 bases). The CDR3 spans 11 residues. V dropped 4 bases and J dropped 7 bases, with 7 bases sitting between them. CDR1 and CDR2 (germline): KGHSH, LQKENI. This chain's CDR3 is CASSQQGEAFF. The DNA read from the CDR3 is TGTGCCAGCTCACAACAGGGTGAA.

In regard to this clone: The read ends 3 residues shy of where the CDR3 ends; the end is completed using the germline J gene. The chain is built from TRBV20-1 and TRBJ1-4, with D hard to call. Per the germline V gene, CDR1 is DFQATT and CDR2 is SNEGSKA (reference sequence). V shed 3 bases and J shed 8 bases, with 16 bases lying between them. The CDR3 contains 14 residues. CDR3 region: CSASSGDGLEKLFF. CDR3 DNA, as far as it was read: TGCAGTGCTAGCAGCGGGGATGGATTGGAAAAA.

A remark on this clone: From the germline J gene comes the end of the CDR3, since the read stops 3 residues before it. The chain recombines TRBV12-3 or TRBV12-4 with TRBJ1-6, with 8 bases identical to TRBD1. The V gene end was trimmed by 3 bases and the J gene end by 3 bases; junction bases not matched to a gene: 7. CDR3 length: 17 amino acids. The CDR3 sequence is CASSLSPGQGYNSPLHF. The part of the CDR3 DNA that was read is TGTGCCAGCAGTTTGTCTCCCGGACAGGGCTATAATTCACCC.

Remarks on this clone: The CDR3 goes on 3 residues after the read ends, and that part is filled in from the germline J gene. This rearrangement joins TRBV7-7 to TRBJ1-2, with a weak D call TRBD1 (5 bases). Germline CDR1 SSHAT, CDR2 FNYEAQ (reference sequence). This CDR3 is built from 14 residues. Incomplete CDR3 DNA: TGTGCCAGCAGTTGCGGAGGGGAGGACAATGAC. As protein: CASSCGGEDND. The whole CDR3 sequence is CASSCGGEDNDYTF.

Details on this clone: The read ends 3 residues before the CDR3 terminus; that terminus is restored from the germline J gene. The chain recombines TRBV2 with TRBJ2-3; maybe TRBD2 (5 bases). The germline gives CDR1 SNHLY, CDR2 FYNNEI. V was trimmed by 11 bases and J by 2 bases, leaving 17 bases between them. The CDR3 is 14 amino acids. CDR3 region: CASGFEGNTDTQYF. Incomplete CDR3 DNA: TGTGCCTCTGGATTTGAGGGCAACACAGATACG.